Below are 26 T cell receptor beta chains sequenced from a single sample in a study of T cell responses to AZD1222 COVID-19 vaccine. Using immunoSEQ multiplex PCR, the repertoire was profiled, and TCRdb retains in-frame clones only, with some absent. The sample includes 150,000 to 200,000 clones, about nine tenths of them seen just once. Material: peripheral blood, obtained 28 days after the second AZD1222 dose. The source is an adult who received the AZD1222 COVID-19 vaccine.

The chain combines TRBV7-2 with TRBJ2-1; D may be TRBD1 or TRBD2 (5 bases each). Germline CDR1 and CDR2: SGHTA and FQGNSA. The CDR3 has 12 residues. The V gene lost 6 bases and the J gene lost 10 bases, with 13 bases spanning the gap. The CDR3 sequence is CASRLGAGEQFF. As DNA, the CDR3 is TGTGCCAGCAGGCTTGGGGCGGGCGAGCAGTTCTTC.

The rearrangement uses TRBV11-2 and TRBJ1-2; D is ambiguous. This CDR3 is 14 amino acids long. Per germline, CDR1 SGHAT and CDR2 FQNNGV. V was shortened by 2 bases and J by 2 bases, with 9 bases between the two germline ends. CDR3: CASSLNPDNYGYTF. CDR3 coding DNA: TGTGCCAGCAGCTTAAATCCAGACAACTATGGCTACACCTTC. Combining the CDR3 with reference TRBV11-2 and TRBJ1-2 gives the whole variable domain EAGVAQSPRYKIIEKRQSVAFWCNPISGHATLYWYQQILGQGPKLLIQFQNNGVVDDSQLPKDRFSAERLKGVDSTLKIQPAKLEDSAVYLCASSLNPDNYGYTFGSGTRLTVV.

This clone has only one observation. This sequence joins TRBV28 and TRBJ1-5; 11 bases are a match to TRBD1. The CDR3 loop spans 17 amino acids. V lost 9 bases and J lost 0; bases outside the gene matches: 10. Germline CDR1 reads MDHEN; CDR2 reads SYDVKM. CDR3 sequence (DNA): TGTGCCAGTAGGACAGGGGGCATCGGGTATAGCAATCAGCCCCAGCATTTT. Protein product: CASRTGGIGYSNQPQHF.

With regard to this clone: One junction end does not reproduce the germline sequence, and a read error may be involved. The rearrangement joins TRBV5-1 to TRBJ1-6; the match to TRBD1 covers 7 bases. The germline CDR1 and CDR2 sequences are SGHRS and YFSETQ. The CDR3 contains 15 residues. The CDR3 here is CTSSWGQSDNSPLHF. The CDR3 coding sequence is TGCACCAGCAGCTGGGGACAGTCGGATAATTCACCCCTCCACTTT.

This clone was seen just once. The chain employs TRBV27 and TRBJ1-1; 11 nucleotides align to TRBD1. J was trimmed by 0 bases and V by 5 bases; bases with no gene match: 11. This CDR3 comprises 18 residues. CDR1 MNHEY and CDR2 SMNVEV come from the germline V gene (reference sequence). Written as DNA, the CDR3 is TGTGCCAGCAGTACCCAGGACAGGGGGCTACCCATGAACACTGAAGCTTTCTTT. This sequence encodes CASSTQDRGLPMNTEAFF.

The V call is TRBV15, the J call TRBJ1-2, with D possibly TRBD1 on 6 matching bases. CDR3 length equals 14 residues. Between the trimmed V and J ends, which lost 3 bases and 4 bases, there was a span of 12 bases. Looked up from germline, CDR1 is LNHNV and CDR2 is YYDKDF (reference sequence). CDR3 region: CATSRVGQPYGYTF. As DNA, the CDR3 is TGTGCCACCAGCAGGGTAGGACAGCCCTATGGCTACACCTTC. The whole variable domain, filled in from reference TRBV15 and TRBJ1-2, reads DAMVIQNPRYQVTQFGKPVTLSCSQTLNHNVMYWYQQKSSQAPKLLFHYYDKDFNNEADTPDNFQSRRPNTSFCFLDIRSPGLGDTAMYLCATSRVGQPYGYTFGSGTRLTVV.

The rearrangement uses TRBV2 and TRBJ2-5; no clear D gene. This CDR3 region has 11 residues. Trimming left V 8 bases short and J 7 bases short, with 11 bases between. Germline CDR1 SNHLY, CDR2 FYNNEI. For the CDR3, the DNA is TGTGCCAGCGGGCCCTCTGGGACCCAGTACTTC. It is translated as CASGPSGTQYF.

This chain connects TRBV28 to TRBJ2-3; TRBD2 is a possible D gene (6 bases). CDR3 size: 14 residues. V was cut by 8 bases and J by 0 bases, with 12 bases left in between. CDR1 is MDHEN, CDR2 SYDVKM, per germline. DNA of the CDR3: TGTGCCAGCCGCCCTAGCGCTAGCACAGATACGCAGTATTTT. It encodes CASRPSASTDTQYF.

The V and J genes are TRBV10-3 and TRBJ1-2, with D possibly being TRBD1 (6 bases). V was pared by 2 bases and J by 4 bases, with 11 bases between. The CDR3 runs 14 residues. Germline V gene lookup returns CDR1 ENHRY and CDR2 SYGVKD. CDR3 amino acids: CAISEQGLGYGYTF. CDR3 nucleotide sequence: TGTGCCATCAGTGAGCAGGGGCTGGGCTATGGCTACACCTTC.

In the case of this clone: Different DNA sequences within this sample yield the same CDR3. The rearrangement joins TRBV12-3 or TRBV12-4 to TRBJ2-5; a weak D match, TRBD2 (5 bases). This CDR3 has 13 amino acids. Trimming left V 0 bases short and J 4 bases short, with 6 bases between. The CDR3 here is CASSLAGVETQYF. CDR3 sequence (DNA): TGTGCCAGCAGTTTAGCGGGAGTAGAGACCCAGTACTTC.

V and J are TRBV5-6 and TRBJ2-7; TRBD2 matches 8 bases. Germline assignment: CDR1 SGHDT and CDR2 YYEEEE. The CDR3 length is 13 residues. After removal of 10 bases from V and 2 bases from J, the junction contained 8 bases not matched to a gene. CDR3 sequence (DNA): TGTGCCTCGCAGCGGGGGCCTCCCTACGAGCAGTACTTC. Amino acid sequence: CASQRGPPYEQYF.

This chain links TRBV19 with TRBJ1-2, with 8 positions matching TRBD1. This CDR3 region has 15 residues. V lost 5 bases to trimming and J lost 6 bases; unmatched junction nucleotides: 11. From germline, CDR1 is LNHDA and CDR2 SQIVND (reference sequence). CDR3 nucleotide sequence: TGTGCCAGTAGTGCACGAATCAGGGGGCTCAATGGCTACACCTTC. Protein sequence: CASSARIRGLNGYTF.

The chain couples TRBV28 to TRBJ1-3; 12 bases match TRBD1. The V gene end was trimmed by 11 bases and the J gene end by 2 bases; junction bases not matched to a gene: 4. The length of the CDR3 is 14 residues. Germline values: CDR1 MDHEN, CDR2 SYDVKM. For the CDR3, the DNA is TGTGCCGGGGGGACAGGGGGCACTGGAAACACCATATATTTT. It encodes CAGGTGGTGNTIYF.

The chain uses TRBV25-1 and TRBJ2-7, with 9 bases fitting TRBD2. The CDR3 extends over 15 amino acids. Trimming cost V 2 bases and J 3 bases; bases outside gene matches: 5. Germline V lookup: CDR1 MGHDK, CDR2 SYGVNS. CDR3 nucleotide sequence: TGTGCCAGCAGTGAAACTAGCGGGTTTAACTACGAGCAGTACTTC. This gives the protein CASSETSGFNYEQYF.

CDR3: CASSPASGVGNTIYF. CDR3 bases: TGTGCCAGCTCACCAGCCTCGGGCGTCGGAAACACCATATATTTT. V and J are TRBV18 and TRBJ1-3; D is uncertain. Germline CDR1 and CDR2: KGHSH and LQKENI. The length of the CDR3 is 15 residues. V was clipped by 2 bases and J by 4 bases, with 12 bases between them.

V gene TRBV11-1 combines with J gene TRBJ2-7; 10 nucleotides agree with TRBD1. V was pared by 3 bases and J by 3 bases, with 5 bases of the junction left unmatched. Per germline, CDR1 SGHAT and CDR2 FQDESV (reference sequence). The CDR3 length is 15 residues. The CDR3 reads CASSFGTGASYEQYF. DNA for the CDR3: TGTGCCAGCAGCTTCGGGACAGGGGCAAGCTACGAGCAGTACTTC.

The chain uses TRBV2 and TRBJ1-1, with TRBD1 matching over 8 bases. The CDR3 runs 15 residues. Per germline, CDR1 SNHLY and CDR2 FYNNEI. V lost 0 bases, J lost 5 bases, and 5 bases stayed unmatched. The DNA of the CDR3 is TGTGCCAGCAGTGAAGCGCTTCAGGGGGCGACTGAAGCTTTCTTT. Its translation: CASSEALQGATEAFF.

This clone showed up just a few times. The gene calls are TRBV25-1 and TRBJ2-5; TRBD2 matches 8 bases. CDR3 size: 15 residues. Germline V gene data show CDR1 as MGHDK and CDR2 as SYGVNS. With V trimmed by 4 bases and J by 2 bases, 6 bases remained unmatched. CDR3 sequence: CASSATGGWQETQYF. Written as DNA, the CDR3 is TGTGCCAGCAGTGCCACGGGGGGGTGGCAAGAGACCCAGTACTTC.

This clone has just a few counts. The gene calls are TRBV5-4 and TRBJ1-6; D gene unclear. The V gene's germline CDR1 is SGHNT and CDR2 YYREEE (reference sequence). The CDR3 loop spans 13 amino acids. V dropped 0 bases and J dropped 8 bases, with 6 bases sitting between them. The DNA of the CDR3 is TGTGCCAGCAGCTTGGGTGGGTATTCACCCCTCCACTTT. Translation: CASSLGGYSPLHF.

The CDR3 loop reads CASRGDNTEAFF. In DNA form, the CDR3 reads TGTGCCAGCAGGGGGGACAACACTGAAGCTTTCTTT. J is TRBJ1-1 and V is TRBV2; possible D gene TRBD1, 5 bases. Per the germline V gene, CDR1 is SNHLY and CDR2 is FYNNEI. The germline V and J ends were trimmed by 6 bases and 2 bases, with 7 bases remaining between them. The CDR3 sequence is 12 residues long.

This clone was seen only a few times. This CDR3 reads CASSIRPGATEAFF. The CDR3 DNA reads as TGTGCCAGCAGTATCCGTCCGGGGGCCACTGAAGCTTTCTTT. The rearrangement uses TRBV27 and TRBJ1-1, with a possible D match to TRBD1 (6 bases). Trimming cost V 5 bases and J 4 bases, with 14 bases left between them. Per germline, CDR1 MNHEY and CDR2 SMNVEV (reference sequence). The CDR3 length is 14 residues.

The chain links TRBV19 to TRBJ1-2; D gene unclear. The germline V gene has CDR1 LNHDA and CDR2 SQIVND (reference sequence). The CDR3 has 12 residues. The germline V and J ends were trimmed by 3 bases and 4 bases, with 6 bases remaining between them. As DNA, the CDR3 is TGTGCCAGTAGTATGGAAAGCTATGGCTACACCTTC. As protein: CASSMESYGYTF. Filled out from reference TRBV19 and TRBJ1-2, the complete variable domain reads DGGITQSPKYLFRKEGQNVTLSCEQNLNHDAMYWYRQDPGQGLRLIYYSQIVNDFQKGDIAEGYSVSREKKESFPLTVTSAQKNPTAFYLCASSMESYGYTFGSGTRLTVV.

The rearrangement links TRBV15 to TRBJ1-5; 7 nucleotides align to TRBD1. The CDR3 has 13 residues. J was trimmed by 6 bases and V by 5 bases; bases with no gene match: 4. The V gene's germline CDR1 is LNHNV and CDR2 YYDKDF (reference sequence). DNA for the CDR3: TGTGCCACCAGCGAGGGGGCTACTCAGCCCCAGCATTTT. It specifies CATSEGATQPQHF. Based on the CDR3 plus reference TRBV15 and TRBJ1-5, the full variable domain is DAMVIQNPRYQVTQFGKPVTLSCSQTLNHNVMYWYQQKSSQAPKLLFHYYDKDFNNEADTPDNFQSRRPNTSFCFLDIRSPGLGDTAMYLCATSEGATQPQHFGDGTRLSIL.

This rearrangement joins TRBV6-2 or TRBV6-3 to TRBJ2-1, with TRBD2 matching 9 bases. CDR1 is MNHEY, CDR2 SVGEGT, per germline. This CDR3 comprises 16 residues. With V trimmed by 0 bases and J by 3 bases, 3 bases remained unmatched. The CDR3 DNA is TGTGCCAGCAGTTACTCTGGAGCGGGAGGCTACAATGAGCAGTTCTTC. Translated: CASSYSGAGGYNEQFF.

The chain is built from TRBV7-6 and TRBJ2-3; 9 nucleotides agree with TRBD1. From germline, CDR1 is SGHVS and CDR2 FNYEAQ. The V gene end was trimmed by 4 bases and the J gene end by 0 bases; junction bases not matched to a gene: 5. This CDR3 has 16 residues. The chain's CDR3 is CASSSMTGGSTDTQYF. DNA for the CDR3: TGTGCCAGCAGCTCCATGACAGGGGGAAGCACAGATACGCAGTATTTT.

The chain carries TRBV28 and TRBJ2-7; unclear D gene. Germline CDR1 and CDR2: MDHEN and SYDVKM. V was trimmed by 3 bases and J by 3 bases, leaving 6 bases between them. CDR3 length equals 12 residues. CDR3 bases: TGTGCCAGCAGTTTGACCCACTACGAGCAGTACTTC. As protein: CASSLTHYEQYF. The full variable domain, rest sourced from reference TRBV28 and TRBJ2-7, is DVKVTQSSRYLVKRTGEKVFLECVQDMDHENMFWYRQDPGLGLRLIYFSYDVKMKEKGDIPEGYSVSREKKERFSLILESASTNQTSMYLCASSLTHYEQYFGPGTRLTVT.